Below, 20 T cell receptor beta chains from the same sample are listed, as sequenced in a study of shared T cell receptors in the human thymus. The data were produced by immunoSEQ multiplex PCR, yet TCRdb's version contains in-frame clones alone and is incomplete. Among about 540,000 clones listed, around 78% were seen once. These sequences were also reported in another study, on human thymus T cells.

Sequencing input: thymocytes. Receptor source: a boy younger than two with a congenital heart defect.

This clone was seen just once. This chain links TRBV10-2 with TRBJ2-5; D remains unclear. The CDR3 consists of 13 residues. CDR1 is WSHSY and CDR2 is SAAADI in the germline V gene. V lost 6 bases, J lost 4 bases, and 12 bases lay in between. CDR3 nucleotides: TGCGCCAGCAGACCCAGTGGGCCAGAGACCCAGTACTTC. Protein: CASRPSGPETQYF.

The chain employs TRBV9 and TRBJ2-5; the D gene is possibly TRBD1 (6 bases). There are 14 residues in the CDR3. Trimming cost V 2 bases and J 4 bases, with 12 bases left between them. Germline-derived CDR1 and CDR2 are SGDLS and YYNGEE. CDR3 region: CASSVDRLAETQYF. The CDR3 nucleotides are TGTGCCAGCAGCGTTGACAGGTTAGCAGAGACCCAGTACTTC.

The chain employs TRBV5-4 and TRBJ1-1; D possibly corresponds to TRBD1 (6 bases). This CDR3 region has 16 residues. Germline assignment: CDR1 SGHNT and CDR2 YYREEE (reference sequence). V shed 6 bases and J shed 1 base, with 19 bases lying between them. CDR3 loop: CASIRISGTPNTEAFF. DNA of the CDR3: TGTGCCAGCATCAGGATCTCCGGGACACCGAACACTGAAGCTTTCTTT.

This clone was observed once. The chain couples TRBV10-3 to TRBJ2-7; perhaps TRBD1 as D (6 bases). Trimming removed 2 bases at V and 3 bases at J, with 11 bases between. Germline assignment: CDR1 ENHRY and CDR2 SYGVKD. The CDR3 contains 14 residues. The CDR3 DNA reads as TGTGCCATCAGTGAGCCAGGGGAGAGCTACGAGCAGTACTTC. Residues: CAISEPGESYEQYF.

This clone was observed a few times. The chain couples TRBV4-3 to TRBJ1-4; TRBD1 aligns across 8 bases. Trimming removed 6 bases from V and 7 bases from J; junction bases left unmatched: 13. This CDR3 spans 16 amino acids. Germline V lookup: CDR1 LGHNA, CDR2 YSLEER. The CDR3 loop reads CASSPKTGVFREKLFF. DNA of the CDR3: TGCGCCAGCAGTCCAAAGACAGGGGTGTTCCGTGAAAAACTGTTTTTT.

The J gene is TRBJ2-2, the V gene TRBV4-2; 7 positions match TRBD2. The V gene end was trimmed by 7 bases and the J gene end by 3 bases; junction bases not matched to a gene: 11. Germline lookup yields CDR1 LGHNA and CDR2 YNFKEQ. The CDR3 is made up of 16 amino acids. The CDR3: CASTLGGGQYTGELFF. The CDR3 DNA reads TGTGCCAGCACGCTCGGGGGAGGGCAGTACACCGGGGAGCTGTTTTTT.

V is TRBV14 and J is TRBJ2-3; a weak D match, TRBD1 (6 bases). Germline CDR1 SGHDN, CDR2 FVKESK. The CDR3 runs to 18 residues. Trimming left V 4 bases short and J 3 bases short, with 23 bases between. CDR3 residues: CASSPSHRESFWTDTQYF. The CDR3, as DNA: TGTGCCAGCAGCCCGTCACACAGGGAATCATTTTGGACAGATACGCAGTATTTT.

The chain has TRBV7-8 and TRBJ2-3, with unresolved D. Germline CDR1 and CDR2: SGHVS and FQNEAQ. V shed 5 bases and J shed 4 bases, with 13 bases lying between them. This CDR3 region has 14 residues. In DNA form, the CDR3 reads TGTGCCAGCAGCCCGTGGGCCTTCCCAGATACGCAGTATTTT. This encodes CASSPWAFPDTQYF.

The CDR3 reads CASSPQGVRGSRIGYTF. The CDR3 DNA reads TGTGCCAGCAGTCCCCAGGGGGTGCGGGGATCTAGGATTGGCTACACCTTC. J is TRBJ1-2 and V is TRBV27; the match to TRBD1 covers 7 bases. V was pared by 5 bases and J by 7 bases, with 19 bases of the junction left unmatched. The CDR3 runs to 17 residues. In germline, CDR1 is MNHEY, CDR2 SMNVEV (reference sequence).

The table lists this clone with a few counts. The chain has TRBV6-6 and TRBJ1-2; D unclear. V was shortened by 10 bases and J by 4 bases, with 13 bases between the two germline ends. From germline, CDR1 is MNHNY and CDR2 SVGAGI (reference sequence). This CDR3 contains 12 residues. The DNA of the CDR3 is TGTGCCATCCCAGCCGGGTCCTATGGCTACACCTTC. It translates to CAIPAGSYGYTF.

In nucleotides, the CDR3 is TGTGCCAGCAGTTACGAGGGGGCAGATACGCAGTATTTT. It codes for CASSYEGADTQYF. The V and J genes are TRBV6-5 and TRBJ2-3, with D possibly being TRBD1 (6 bases). V lost 2 bases and J 4 bases, leaving 7 bases between the germline ends. Germline values: CDR1 MNHEY, CDR2 SVGAGI. CDR3 length equals 13 residues.

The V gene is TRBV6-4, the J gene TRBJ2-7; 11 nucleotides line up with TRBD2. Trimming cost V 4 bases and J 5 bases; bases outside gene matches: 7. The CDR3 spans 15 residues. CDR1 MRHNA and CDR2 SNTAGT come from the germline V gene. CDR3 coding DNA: TGTGCCAGCAGTGGGGAGACTAGCGGGACCGACGAGCAGTACTTC. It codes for CASSGETSGTDEQYF.

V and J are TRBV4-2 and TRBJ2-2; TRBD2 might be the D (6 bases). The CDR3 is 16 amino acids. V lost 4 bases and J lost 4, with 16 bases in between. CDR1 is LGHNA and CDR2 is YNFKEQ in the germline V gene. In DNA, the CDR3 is TGTGCCAGCAGCCCCCTTTGCGGGATAGGCACCGGGGAGCTGTTTTTT. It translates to CASSPLCGIGTGELFF.

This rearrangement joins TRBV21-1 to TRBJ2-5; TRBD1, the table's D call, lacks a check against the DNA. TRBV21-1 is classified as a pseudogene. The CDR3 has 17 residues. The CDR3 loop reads CASSTGLPPQAQETQYF. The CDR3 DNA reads TGTGCCAGCAGCACAGGCCTCCCACCACAAGCCCAAGAGACCCAGTACTTC.

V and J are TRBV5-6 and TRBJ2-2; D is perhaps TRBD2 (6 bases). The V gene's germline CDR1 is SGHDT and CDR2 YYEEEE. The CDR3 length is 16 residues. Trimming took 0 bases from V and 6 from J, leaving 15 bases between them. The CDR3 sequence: CASSLARLDPAGELFF. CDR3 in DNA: TGTGCCAGCAGCTTGGCCCGACTAGACCCGGCCGGGGAGCTGTTTTTT. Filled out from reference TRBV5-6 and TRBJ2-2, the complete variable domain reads DAGVTQSPTHLIKTRGQQVTLRCSPKSGHDTVSWYQQALGQGPQFIFQYYEEEERQRGNFPDRFSGHQFPNYSSELNVNALLLGDSALYLCASSLARLDPAGELFFGEGSRLTVL.

In DNA form, the CDR3 reads TGTGCCAGTACTAAGGCGGCGGAAGCTTTCTTT. Translated: CASTKAAEAFF. This chain joins TRBV7-2 and TRBJ1-1; D is unresolved. CDR1 is SGHTA and CDR2 is FQGNSA in the germline V gene. Trimming took off 9 bases at V and 8 bases at J, with 13 bases between the two ends. The CDR3 is 11 amino acids. The entire variable domain, with the rest obtained from reference TRBV7-2 and TRBJ1-1, is as follows: GAGVSQSPSNKVTEKGKDVELRCDPISGHTALYWYRQSLGQGLEFLIYFQGNSAPDKSGLPSDRFSAERTGGSVSTLTIQRTQQEDSAVYLCASTKAAEAFFGQGTRLTVV.

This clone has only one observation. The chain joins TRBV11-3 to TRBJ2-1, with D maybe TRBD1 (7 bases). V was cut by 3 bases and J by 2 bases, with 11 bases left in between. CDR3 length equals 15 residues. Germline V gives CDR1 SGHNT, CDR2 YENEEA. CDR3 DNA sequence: TGTGCCAGCAGCTTCGGCGGGACAGCCTACAATGAGCAGTTCTTC. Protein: CASSFGGTAYNEQFF. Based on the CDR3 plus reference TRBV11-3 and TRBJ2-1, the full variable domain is EAGVVQSPRYKIIEKKQPVAFWCNPISGHNTLYWYLQNLGQGPELLIRYENEEAVDDSQLPKDRFSAERLKGVDSTLKIQPAELGDSAVYLCASSFGGTAYNEQFFGPGTRLTVL.

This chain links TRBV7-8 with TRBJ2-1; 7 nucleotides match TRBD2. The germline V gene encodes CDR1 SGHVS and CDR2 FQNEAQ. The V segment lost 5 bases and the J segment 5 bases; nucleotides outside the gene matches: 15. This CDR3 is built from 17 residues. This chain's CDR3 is CASSPRLAPPQHNEQFF. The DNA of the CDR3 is TGTGCCAGCAGCCCCCGACTAGCCCCACCCCAACACAATGAGCAGTTCTTC.

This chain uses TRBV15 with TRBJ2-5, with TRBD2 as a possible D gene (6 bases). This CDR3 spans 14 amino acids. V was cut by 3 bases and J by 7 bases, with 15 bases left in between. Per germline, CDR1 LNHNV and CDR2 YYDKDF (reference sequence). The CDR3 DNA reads TGTGCCACCAGCAGGGTAGCGGCCCCAGGGACCCAGTACTTC. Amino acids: CATSRVAAPGTQYF.

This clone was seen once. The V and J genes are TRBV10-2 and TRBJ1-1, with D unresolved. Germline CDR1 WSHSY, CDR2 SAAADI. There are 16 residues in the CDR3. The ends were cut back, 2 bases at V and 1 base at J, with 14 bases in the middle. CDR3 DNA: TGCGCCAGCAGTGAGACCCGCGAGGGCGGGAACACTGAAGCTTTCTTT. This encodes CASSETREGGNTEAFF.